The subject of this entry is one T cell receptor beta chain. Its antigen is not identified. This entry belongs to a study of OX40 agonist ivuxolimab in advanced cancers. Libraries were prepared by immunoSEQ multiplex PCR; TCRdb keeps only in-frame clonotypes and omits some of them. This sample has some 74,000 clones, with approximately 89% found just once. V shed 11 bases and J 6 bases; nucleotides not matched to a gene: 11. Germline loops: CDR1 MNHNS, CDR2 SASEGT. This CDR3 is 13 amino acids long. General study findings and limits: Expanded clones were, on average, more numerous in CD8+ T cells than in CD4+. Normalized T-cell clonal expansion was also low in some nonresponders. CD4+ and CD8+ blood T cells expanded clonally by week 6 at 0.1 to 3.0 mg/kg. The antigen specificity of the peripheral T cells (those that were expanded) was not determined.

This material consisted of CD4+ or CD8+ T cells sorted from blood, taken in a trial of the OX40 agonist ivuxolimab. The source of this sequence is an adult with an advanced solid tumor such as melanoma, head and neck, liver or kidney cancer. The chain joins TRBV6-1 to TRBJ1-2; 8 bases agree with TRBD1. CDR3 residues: CAGTQGEFNGYTF. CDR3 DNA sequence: TGTGCCGGGACACAGGGGGAGTTTAATGGCTACACCTTC.